The rows below give T cell receptor beta chains drawn from one sample of a study of post-analysis software for immune sequencing data. MiXCR, run by TCRdb on the PCR reads, gives a single entry per CDR3 protein. The repertoire holds a few hundred thousand distinct CDR3 sequences, with less than 35% as singletons. Sequencing was performed on blood. The receptors derive from a girl between 5 and 17 years old with multiple sclerosis. The CDR3 runs from the conserved cysteine through the conserved F or W. Fields, in order: V gene, CDR3 protein.

V: TRBV6-5; CDR3: CASRGGGDWETQYF
V: TRBV20-1; CDR3: CSARGAGNADTQYF
V: TRBV5-4; CDR3: CASSLGSRGGEQFF
V: TRBV12-3/TRBV12-4; CDR3: CASSHRATEAFF
V: TRBV12-3/TRBV12-4; CDR3: CASSFGGNTEAFF
V: TRBV4-2; CDR3: CASSQSMGQEGGEQYF
V: TRBV5-1; CDR3: CASSWAGVKSTEAFF
V: TRBV5-1; CDR3: CASSSHLLNTEAFF
V: TRBV6-2/TRBV6-3; CDR3: CASSYRLGGGPQDTQYF
V: TRBV20-1; CDR3: CSAGVISYEQYF
V: TRBV5-6; CDR3: CASSQRYIGSYNEQFF
V: TRBV19; CDR3: CASSNIGTEAFF
V: TRBV20-1; CDR3: CSARGGLGNTEAFF
V: TRBV9; CDR3: CASSRSSGAEQPQHF
V: TRBV5-1; CDR3: CASSATGGRETQYF
V: TRBV4-3; CDR3: CASSQDWDNSYEQYF
V: TRBV7-9; CDR3: CASSTDLYEQYF
V: TRBV6-6; CDR3: CASSFPLDRGQYGYTF
V: TRBV12-3/TRBV12-4; CDR3: CASSPGGAGELFF
V: TRBV5-5; CDR3: CASSPGERGYQPQHF
V: TRBV28; CDR3: CASSLGVGTNKQFF
V: TRBV5-1; CDR3: CASRGQYTGELFF
V: TRBV28; CDR3: CASSPSDRLTLETQYF
V: TRBV7-2; CDR3: CASSLVGTSNQPQHF
V: TRBV20-1; CDR3: CSERAGQAQETQYF
V: TRBV6-2/TRBV6-3; CDR3: CASSSIRDSEPYEQYF